This T cell receptor beta chain was found in a study of cytomegalovirus exposure and HLA in healthy donors. 60 Vbeta and 13 Jbeta primers were used in PCR. The method was immunoSEQ multiplex PCR; TCRdb's version includes in-frame clones alone and lacks a portion of them. The sample yields 100,000 to 150,000 clones, roughly 80% seen once. CDR3 size: 16 residues. Germline CDR1 and CDR2: SGHVS and FQNEAQ. With 7 bases clipped from V and 2 bases from J, the junction kept 10 bases outside the gene matches. The chain links TRBV7-8 to TRBJ1-4, with 7 positions matching TRBD1. This clonotype was sampled from a female donor in good health and CMV-seronegative. Sequencing was done on a sample of PBMCs. The CDR3 spells CASTRGSGRTNEKLFF. CDR3 DNA: TGTGCCAGCACCAGGGGGTCAGGGAGGACTAATGAAAAACTGTTTTTT. Based on the CDR3 plus reference TRBV7-8 and TRBJ1-4, the full variable domain is GAGVSQSPRYKVAKRGQDVALRCDPISGHVSLFWYQQALGQGPEFLTYFQNEAQLDKSGLPSDRFFAERPEGSVSTLKIQRTQQEDSAVYLCASTRGSGRTNEKLFFGSGTQLSVL.